This entry lists 12 T cell receptor beta chains sequenced from one sample in a study of long-term antiretroviral therapy in people with HIV. Investigators performed immunoSEQ version v3.0 at survey level. Generated by immunoSEQ multiplex PCR, the TCRdb table keeps only in-frame clones and is missing some. This table has more than 30,000 clones, 75% to 85% appearing once. The starting material was unsorted PBMCs, obtained 1.9 years after starting antiretroviral therapy. These receptors all come from a man younger than 30 with HIV.

This clone has more than one count but fewer than ten. This sequence joins TRBV6-1 and TRBJ2-1; D unresolved. Germline CDR1 and CDR2: MNHNS and SASEGT. The CDR3 runs to 15 residues. The V end lost 4 bases, the J end lost 4 bases, and 14 bases lay between the germline ends. CDR3 in amino acids: CASSAASIGYNEQFF. The CDR3 nucleotides are TGTGCCAGCAGTGCTGCTAGTATAGGTTACAATGAGCAGTTCTTC.

J is TRBJ1-1 and V is TRBV7-9, with TRBD1 matching over 7 bases. The V and J ends lost 3 bases and 3 bases, in that order; junction bases with no gene match: 19. CDR1 is SEHNR and CDR2 is FQNEAQ in the germline V gene (reference sequence). This CDR3 comprises 19 residues. CDR3 loop: CASSLRTGSAIEGDTEAFF. The DNA for the CDR3 is TGTGCCAGCAGCTTGAGGACAGGTTCTGCAATTGAGGGCGACACTGAAGCTTTCTTT.

The chain is built from TRBV6-6 and TRBJ1-1; TRBD1 agrees at 7 bases. From germline, CDR1 is MNHNY and CDR2 SVGAGI (reference sequence). With V trimmed by 6 bases and J by 9 bases, 7 bases remained unmatched. This CDR3 contains 12 residues. The chain's CDR3 is CASREQQGKAFF. The CDR3 DNA follows: TGTGCCAGCAGAGAACAACAGGGGAAAGCTTTCTTT.

The CDR3 DNA reads as TGCGCCAGCAGCCAGGACAGCTGGACGCAGTATTTT. Protein sequence: CASSQDSWTQYF. The V gene is TRBV5-1, the J gene TRBJ2-3; the D gene is possibly TRBD1 (6 bases). This CDR3 comprises 12 residues. Looked up from germline, CDR1 is SGHRS and CDR2 is YFSETQ. Trimming stripped 4 bases from V and 9 bases from J, with 12 bases between.

The chain employs TRBV18 and TRBJ2-5; D is ambiguous. Germline assignment: CDR1 KGHSH and CDR2 LQKENI. This CDR3 spans 13 amino acids. V was cut by 4 bases and J by 0 bases, with 6 bases left in between. This CDR3 reads CASSLSHQETQYF. Written as DNA, the CDR3 is TGTGCCAGCTCACTCTCTCACCAAGAGACCCAGTACTTC.

The chain combines TRBV6-1 with TRBJ1-5; D unresolved. The CDR3 loop spans 14 amino acids. Trimming cost V 4 bases and J 5 bases, with 12 bases left between them. The germline gives CDR1 MNHNS, CDR2 SASEGT. The CDR3 nucleotides read TGTGCCAGCAGTGCCGATTTGGAACATCAGCCCCAGCATTTT. It codes for CASSADLEHQPQHF.

The rearrangement links TRBV7-3 to TRBJ2-1, with TRBD2 identical over 12 bases. Losses at the gene ends were 5 bases for V and 1 base for J; bases not matched to a gene: 6. CDR1 SGHTA and CDR2 FQGTGA come from the germline V gene. The CDR3 has 17 amino acids. CDR3 sequence (DNA): TGTGCCAGCAGCATTTCTAGCGGGGGGGCGTCCTACAATGAGCAGTTCTTC. Translation: CASSISSGGASYNEQFF.

The gene calls are TRBV10-3 and TRBJ2-1, with 9 positions matching TRBD1. The V segment lost 9 bases and the J segment 4 bases; nucleotides outside the gene matches: 22. This CDR3 is 19 amino acids long. The germline gives CDR1 ENHRY, CDR2 SYGVKD. The CDR3, as DNA: TGTGCCATTTCCACCAACCGGGGGGACAGGGCCTTCGCATACAATGAGCAGTTCTTC. Translation gives CAISTNRGDRAFAYNEQFF.

This chain uses TRBV15 with TRBJ2-2; 9 positions match TRBD1. The CDR3 is 17 amino acids. The V and J ends lost 4 bases and 3 bases, in that order; junction bases with no gene match: 9. In germline, CDR1 is LNHNV, CDR2 YYDKDF (reference sequence). Written as DNA, the CDR3 is TGTGCCACCAGCATAGTACAGGGGGCGAGTCACACCGGGGAGCTGTTTTTT. Translated: CATSIVQGASHTGELFF. The full variable domain, its missing parts supplied by reference TRBV15 and TRBJ2-2, is DAMVIQNPRYQVTQFGKPVTLSCSQTLNHNVMYWYQQKSSQAPKLLFHYYDKDFNNEADTPDNFQSRRPNTSFCFLDIRSPGLGDTAMYLCATSIVQGASHTGELFFGEGSRLTVL.

The chain links TRBV10-3 to TRBJ1-1; tentative D call: TRBD1 (6 bases). This CDR3 contains 14 residues. V was cut by 8 bases and J by 0 bases, with 13 bases left in between. The V gene's germline CDR1 is ENHRY and CDR2 SYGVKD. CDR3 sequence: CAISGALMNTEAFF. The CDR3 bases are TGTGCCATCTCAGGGGCGCTCATGAACACTGAAGCTTTCTTT.

This clone was found a few times. A junction boundary mismatches the germline segment, possibly from a read error. The rearrangement uses TRBV7-7 and TRBJ1-5; TRBD1 is a possible D gene (5 bases). The CDR3 consists of 14 residues. Germline V gene lookup returns CDR1 SSHAT and CDR2 FNYEAQ (reference sequence). CDR3 sequence (DNA): TGTGCTAGCAGGGCCCCGGACAGCAATCAGCCCCAGCATTTT. Amino acids: CASRAPDSNQPQHF.

This clone was observed a handful of times. The CDR3 region has the DNA TGTGCCAGTATAGGGCCCGGTCGCTCCTACAATGAGCAGTTCTTC. This translates into CASIGPGRSYNEQFF. This chain links TRBV19 with TRBJ2-1, with D hard to call. The V gene's germline CDR1 is LNHDA and CDR2 SQIVND (reference sequence). V dropped 7 bases and J dropped 0 bases, with 13 bases sitting between them. This CDR3 has 15 amino acids.